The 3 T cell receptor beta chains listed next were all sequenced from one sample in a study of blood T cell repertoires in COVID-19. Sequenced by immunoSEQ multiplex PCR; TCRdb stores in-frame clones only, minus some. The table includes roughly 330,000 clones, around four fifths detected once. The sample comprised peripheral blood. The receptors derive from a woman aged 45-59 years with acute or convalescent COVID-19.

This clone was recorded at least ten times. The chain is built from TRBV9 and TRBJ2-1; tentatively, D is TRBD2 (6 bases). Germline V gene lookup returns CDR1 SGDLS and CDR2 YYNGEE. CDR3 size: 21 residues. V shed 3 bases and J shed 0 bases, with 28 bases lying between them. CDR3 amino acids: CASSGPLVREPTGSSYNEQFF. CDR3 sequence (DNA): TGTGCCAGCAGCGGGCCATTGGTCCGGGAGCCCACGGGGAGCTCCTACAATGAGCAGTTCTTC.

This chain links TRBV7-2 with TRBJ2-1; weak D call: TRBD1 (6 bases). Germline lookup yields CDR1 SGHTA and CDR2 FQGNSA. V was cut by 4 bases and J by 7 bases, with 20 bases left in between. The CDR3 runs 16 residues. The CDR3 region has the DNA TGTGCCAGCAGCTCCCGACCCGGGACAATGAATAATGAGCAGTTCTTC. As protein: CASSSRPGTMNNEQFF.

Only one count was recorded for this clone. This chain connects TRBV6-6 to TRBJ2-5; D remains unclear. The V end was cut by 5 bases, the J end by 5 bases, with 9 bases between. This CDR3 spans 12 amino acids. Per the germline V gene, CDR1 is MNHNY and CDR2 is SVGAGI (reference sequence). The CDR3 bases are TGTGCCAGCAGTCTGTACCGGGAGACCCAGTACTTC. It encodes CASSLYRETQYF.